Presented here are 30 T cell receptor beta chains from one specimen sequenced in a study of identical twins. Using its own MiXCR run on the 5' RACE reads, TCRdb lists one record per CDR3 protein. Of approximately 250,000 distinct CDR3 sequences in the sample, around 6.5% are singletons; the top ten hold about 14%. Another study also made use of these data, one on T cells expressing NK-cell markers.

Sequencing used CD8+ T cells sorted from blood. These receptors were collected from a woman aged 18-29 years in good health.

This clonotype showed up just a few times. The CDR3 protein is CSVEPGMGGYTF. CDR3 DNA: TGCAGCGTTGAGCCGGGGATGGGCGGCTACACCTTC. The V call is TRBV29-1, the J call TRBJ1-2; D remains unclear. The CDR3 is 12 amino acids. Trimming pared 3 bases from V and 8 bases from J, leaving 13 bases between. Germline V gene sequence: CDR1 SQVTM, CDR2 ANQGSEA.

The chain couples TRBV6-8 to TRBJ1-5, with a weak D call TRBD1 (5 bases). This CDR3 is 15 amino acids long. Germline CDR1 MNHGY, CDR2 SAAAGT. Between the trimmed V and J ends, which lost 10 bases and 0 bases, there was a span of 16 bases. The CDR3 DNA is TGTGCCACCTCACGGAGGGGTTATAGCAATCAGCCCCAGCATTTT. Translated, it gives CATSRRGYSNQPQHF.

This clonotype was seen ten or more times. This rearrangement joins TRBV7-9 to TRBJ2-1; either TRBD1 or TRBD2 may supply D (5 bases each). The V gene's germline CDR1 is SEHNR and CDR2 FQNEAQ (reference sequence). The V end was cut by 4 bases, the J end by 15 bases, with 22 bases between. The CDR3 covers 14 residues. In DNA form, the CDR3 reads TGTGCCAGCAGCTCCCACCTCGACTCTGCTGGGGGGTTCTTC. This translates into CASSSHLDSAGGFF. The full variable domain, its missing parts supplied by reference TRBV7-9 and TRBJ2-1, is DTGVSQNPRHKITKRGQNVTFRCDPISEHNRLYWYRQTLGQGPEFLTYFQNEAQLEKSRLLSDRFSAERPKGSFSTLEIQRTEQGDSAMYLCASSSHLDSAGGFFGPGTRLTVL.

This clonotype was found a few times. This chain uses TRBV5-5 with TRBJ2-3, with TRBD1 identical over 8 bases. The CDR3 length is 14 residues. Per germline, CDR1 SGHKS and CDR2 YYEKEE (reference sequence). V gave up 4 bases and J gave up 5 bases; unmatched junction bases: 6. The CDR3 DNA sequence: TGTGCCAGCAGCGATACAGGGGGATTAGATACGCAGTATTTT. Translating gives CASSDTGGLDTQYF.

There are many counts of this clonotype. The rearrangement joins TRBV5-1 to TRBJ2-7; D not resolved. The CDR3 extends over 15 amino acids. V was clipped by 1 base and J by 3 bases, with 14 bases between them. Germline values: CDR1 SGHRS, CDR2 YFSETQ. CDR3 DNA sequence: TGCGCCAGCAGCTTGCAGGACCATTACTACTACGAGCAGTACTTC. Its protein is CASSLQDHYYYEQYF. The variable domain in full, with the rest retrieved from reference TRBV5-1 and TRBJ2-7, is KAGVTQTPRYLIKTRGQQVTLSCSPISGHRSVSWYQQTPGQGLQFLFEYFSETQRNKGNFPGRFSGRQFSNSRSEMNVSTLELGDSALYLCASSLQDHYYYEQYFGPGTRLTVT.

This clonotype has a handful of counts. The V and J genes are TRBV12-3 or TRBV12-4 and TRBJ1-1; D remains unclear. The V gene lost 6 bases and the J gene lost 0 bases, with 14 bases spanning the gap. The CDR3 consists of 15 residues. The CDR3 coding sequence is TGTGCCAGCAGGGGAGGACGTGAGATGAACACTGAAGCTTTCTTT. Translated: CASRGGREMNTEAFF.

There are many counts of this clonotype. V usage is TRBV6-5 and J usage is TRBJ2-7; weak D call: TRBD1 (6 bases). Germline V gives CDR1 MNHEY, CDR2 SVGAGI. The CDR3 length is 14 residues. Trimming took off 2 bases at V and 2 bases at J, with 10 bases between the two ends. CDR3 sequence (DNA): TGTGCCAGCAGTTACGGGTCAGGGGCCTACGAGCAGTACTTC. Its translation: CASSYGSGAYEQYF.

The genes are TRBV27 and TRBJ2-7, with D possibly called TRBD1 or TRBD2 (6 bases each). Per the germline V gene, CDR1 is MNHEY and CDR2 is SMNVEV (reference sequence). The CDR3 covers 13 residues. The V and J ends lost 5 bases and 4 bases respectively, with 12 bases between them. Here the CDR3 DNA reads TGTGCCAGCAGTGCAGGGGAGGAGTACGAGCAGTACTTC. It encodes CASSAGEEYEQYF.

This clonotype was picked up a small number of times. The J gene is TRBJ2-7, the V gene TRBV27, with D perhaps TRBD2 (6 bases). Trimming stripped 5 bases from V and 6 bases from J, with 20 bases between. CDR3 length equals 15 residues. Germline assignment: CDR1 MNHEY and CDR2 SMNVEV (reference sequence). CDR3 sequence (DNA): TGTGCCAGCAGTACACTCGGGACTCGGAGTAGCGAGCAGTACTTC. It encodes CASSTLGTRSSEQYF.

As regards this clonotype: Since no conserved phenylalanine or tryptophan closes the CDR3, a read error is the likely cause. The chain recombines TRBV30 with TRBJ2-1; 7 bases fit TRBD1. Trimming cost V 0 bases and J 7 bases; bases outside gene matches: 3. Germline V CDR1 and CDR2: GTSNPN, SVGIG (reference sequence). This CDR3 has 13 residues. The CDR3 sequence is CAWSVMTGNEQFV. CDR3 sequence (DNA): TGTGCCTGGAGTGTAATGACAGGGAATGAGCAGTTCGTC.

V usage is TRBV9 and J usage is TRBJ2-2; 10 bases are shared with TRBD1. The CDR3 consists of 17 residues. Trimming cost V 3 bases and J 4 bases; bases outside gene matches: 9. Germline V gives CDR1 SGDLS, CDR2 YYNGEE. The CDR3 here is CASSDNPGTGVTGELFF. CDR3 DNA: TGTGCCAGCAGCGATAACCCCGGGACAGGGGTCACCGGGGAGCTGTTTTTT.

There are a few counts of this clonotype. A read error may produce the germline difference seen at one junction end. The CDR3 reads CASSFKTGEGYEQYF. The CDR3 DNA follows: TGTGCTAGCAGCTTCAAGACAGGGGAGGGCTACGAGCAGTACTTC. This sequence joins TRBV7-7 and TRBJ2-7; the D gene is possibly TRBD1 (8 bases). Germline V gene lookup returns CDR1 SSHAT and CDR2 FNYEAQ (reference sequence). This CDR3 region has 15 residues.

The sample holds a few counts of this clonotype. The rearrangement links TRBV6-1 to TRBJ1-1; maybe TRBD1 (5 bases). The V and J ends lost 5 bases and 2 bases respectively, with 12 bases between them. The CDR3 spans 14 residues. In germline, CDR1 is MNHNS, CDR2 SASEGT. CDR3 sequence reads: CASSMGGGNTEAFF. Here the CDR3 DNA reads TGTGCCAGCAGTATGGGCGGGGGTAACACTGAAGCTTTCTTT.

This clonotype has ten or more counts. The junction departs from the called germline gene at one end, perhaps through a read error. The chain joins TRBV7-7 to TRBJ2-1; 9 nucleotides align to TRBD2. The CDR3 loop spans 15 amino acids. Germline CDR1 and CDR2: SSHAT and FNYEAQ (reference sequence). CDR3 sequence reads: CASSPIAGEYNEQFF. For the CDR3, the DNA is TGTGCTAGCAGCCCAATAGCGGGGGAGTACAATGAGCAGTTCTTC. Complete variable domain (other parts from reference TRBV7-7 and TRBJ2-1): GAGVSQSPRYKVTKRGQDVTLRCDPISSHATLYWYQQALGQGPEFLTYFNYEAQPDKSGLPSDRFSAERPEGSISTLTIQRTEQRDSAMYRCASSPIAGEYNEQFFGPGTRLTVL.

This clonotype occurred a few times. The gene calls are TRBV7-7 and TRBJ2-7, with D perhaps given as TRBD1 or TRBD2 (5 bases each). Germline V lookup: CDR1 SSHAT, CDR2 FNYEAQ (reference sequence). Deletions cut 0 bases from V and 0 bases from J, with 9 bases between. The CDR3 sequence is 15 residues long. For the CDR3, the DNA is TGTGCCAGCAGCTTAGCCCGGGACCCCTCCTACGAGCAGTACTTC. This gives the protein CASSLARDPSYEQYF. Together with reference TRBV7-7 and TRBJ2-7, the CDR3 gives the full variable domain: GAGVSQSPRYKVTKRGQDVTLRCDPISSHATLYWYQQALGQGPEFLTYFNYEAQPDKSGLPSDRFSAERPEGSISTLTIQRTEQRDSAMYRCASSLARDPSYEQYFGPGTRLTVT.

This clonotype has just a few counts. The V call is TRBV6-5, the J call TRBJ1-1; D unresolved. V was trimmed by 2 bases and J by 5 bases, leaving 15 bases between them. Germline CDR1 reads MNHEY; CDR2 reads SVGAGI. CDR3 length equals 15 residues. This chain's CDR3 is CASSYARPVYTEAFF. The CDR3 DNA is TGTGCCAGCAGTTACGCTCGCCCGGTGTATACTGAAGCTTTCTTT.

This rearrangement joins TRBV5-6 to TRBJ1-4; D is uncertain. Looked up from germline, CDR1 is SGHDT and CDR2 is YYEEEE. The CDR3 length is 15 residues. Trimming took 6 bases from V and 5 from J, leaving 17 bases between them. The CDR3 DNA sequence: TGTGCCAGCATTTCCGCCTGGTGGATGAATGAAAAACTGTTTTTT. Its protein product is CASISAWWMNEKLFF.

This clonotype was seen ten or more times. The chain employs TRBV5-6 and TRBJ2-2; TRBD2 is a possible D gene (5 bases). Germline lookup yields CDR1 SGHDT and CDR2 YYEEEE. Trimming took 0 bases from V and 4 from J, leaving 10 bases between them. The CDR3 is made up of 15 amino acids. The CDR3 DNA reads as TGTGCCAGCAGCTTGGGAAGCGGCGTCACCGGGGAGCTGTTTTTT. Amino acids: CASSLGSGVTGELFF.

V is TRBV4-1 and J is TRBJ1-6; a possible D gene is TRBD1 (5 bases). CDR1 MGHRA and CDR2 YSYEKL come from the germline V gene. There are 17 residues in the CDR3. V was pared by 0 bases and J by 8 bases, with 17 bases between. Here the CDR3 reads CASSQEETGTTDSPLHF. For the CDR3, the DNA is TGCGCCAGCAGCCAAGAGGAAACCGGGACTACCGATTCACCCCTCCACTTT.

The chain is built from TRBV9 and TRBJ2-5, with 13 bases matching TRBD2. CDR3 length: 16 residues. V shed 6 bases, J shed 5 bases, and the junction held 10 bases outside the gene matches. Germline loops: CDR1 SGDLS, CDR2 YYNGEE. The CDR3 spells CASTPGTSGVGETQYF. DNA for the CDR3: TGTGCCAGCACCCCCGGGACTAGCGGGGTCGGGGAGACCCAGTACTTC. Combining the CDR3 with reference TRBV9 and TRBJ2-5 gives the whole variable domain DSGVTQTPKHLITATGQRVTLRCSPRSGDLSVYWYQQSLDQGLQFLIQYYNGEERAKGNILERFSAQQFPDLHSELNLSSLELGDSALYFCASTPGTSGVGETQYFGPGTRLLVL.

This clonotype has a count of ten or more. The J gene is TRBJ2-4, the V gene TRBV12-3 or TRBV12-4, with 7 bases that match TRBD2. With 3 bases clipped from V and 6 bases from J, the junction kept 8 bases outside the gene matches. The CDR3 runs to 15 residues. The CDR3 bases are TGTGCCAGCAGTTTCTTGCGGGAGTTTGGAAACATTCAGTACTTC. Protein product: CASSFLREFGNIQYF.

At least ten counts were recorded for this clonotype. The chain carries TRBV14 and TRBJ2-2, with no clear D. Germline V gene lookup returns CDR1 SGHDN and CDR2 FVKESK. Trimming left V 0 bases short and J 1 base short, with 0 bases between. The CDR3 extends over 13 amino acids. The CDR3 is CASSQENTGELFF. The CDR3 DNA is TGTGCCAGCAGCCAAGAGAACACCGGGGAGCTGTTTTTT.

In DNA form, the CDR3 reads TGTGCCAGCAGCCCAGAAAAACAACTGACTAGCGGGAAAGAGACCCAGTACTTC. Its protein product is CASSPEKQLTSGKETQYF. This rearrangement joins TRBV7-7 to TRBJ2-5, with 11 bases identical to TRBD2. J was trimmed by 3 bases and V by 5 bases; bases with no gene match: 14. CDR3 length equals 18 residues. The germline V gene encodes CDR1 SSHAT and CDR2 FNYEAQ (reference sequence).

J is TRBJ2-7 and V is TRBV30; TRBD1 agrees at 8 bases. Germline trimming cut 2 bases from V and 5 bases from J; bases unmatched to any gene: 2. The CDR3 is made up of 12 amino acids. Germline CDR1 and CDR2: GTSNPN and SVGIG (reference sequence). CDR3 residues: CAWSPQGDEQYF. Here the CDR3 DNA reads TGTGCCTGGAGTCCACAGGGGGACGAGCAGTACTTC.

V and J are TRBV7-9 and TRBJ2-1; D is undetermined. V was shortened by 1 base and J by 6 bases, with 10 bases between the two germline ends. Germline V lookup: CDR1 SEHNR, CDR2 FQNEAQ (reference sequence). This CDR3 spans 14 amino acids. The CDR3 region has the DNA TGTGCCAGCAGCTTAGTCGAGACACCCAATGAGCAGTTCTTC. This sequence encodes CASSLVETPNEQFF. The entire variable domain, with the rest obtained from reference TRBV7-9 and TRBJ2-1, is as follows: DTGVSQNPRHKITKRGQNVTFRCDPISEHNRLYWYRQTLGQGPEFLTYFQNEAQLEKSRLLSDRFSAERPKGSFSTLEIQRTEQGDSAMYLCASSLVETPNEQFFGPGTRLTVL.

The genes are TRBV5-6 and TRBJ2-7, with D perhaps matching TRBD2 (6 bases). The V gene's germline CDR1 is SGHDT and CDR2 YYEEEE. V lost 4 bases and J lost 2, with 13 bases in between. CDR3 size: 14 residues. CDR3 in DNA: TGTGCCAGCAGCGCGATCGGGACTCCCTACGAGCAGTACTTC. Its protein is CASSAIGTPYEQYF.

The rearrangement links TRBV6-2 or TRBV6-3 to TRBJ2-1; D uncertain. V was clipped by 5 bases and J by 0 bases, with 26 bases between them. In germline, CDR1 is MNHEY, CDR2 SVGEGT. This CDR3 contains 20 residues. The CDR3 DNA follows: TGTGCCAGCAGTACGCCCCTCATAACCGGAGAAGCGAGCTCCTACAATGAGCAGTTCTTC. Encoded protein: CASSTPLITGEASSYNEQFF.

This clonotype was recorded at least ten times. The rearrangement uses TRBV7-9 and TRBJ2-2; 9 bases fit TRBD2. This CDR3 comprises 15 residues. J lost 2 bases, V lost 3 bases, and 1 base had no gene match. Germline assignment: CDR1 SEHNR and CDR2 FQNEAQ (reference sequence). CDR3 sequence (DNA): TGTGCCAGCAGCTTTAGCGGGAGTAACACCGGGGAGCTGTTTTTT. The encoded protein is CASSFSGSNTGELFF.

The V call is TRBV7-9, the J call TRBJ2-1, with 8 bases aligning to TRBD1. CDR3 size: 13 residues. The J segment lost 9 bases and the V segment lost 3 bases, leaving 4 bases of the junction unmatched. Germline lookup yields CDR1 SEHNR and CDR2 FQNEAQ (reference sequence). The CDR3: CASSLDRDAEQFF. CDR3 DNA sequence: TGTGCCAGCAGCTTGGACAGGGATGCTGAGCAGTTCTTC.

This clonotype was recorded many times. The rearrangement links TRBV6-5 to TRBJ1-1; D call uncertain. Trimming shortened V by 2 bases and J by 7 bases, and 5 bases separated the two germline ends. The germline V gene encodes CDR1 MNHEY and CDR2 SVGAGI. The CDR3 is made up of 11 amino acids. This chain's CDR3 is CASSYDGEAFF. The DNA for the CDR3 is TGTGCCAGCAGTTACGATGGTGAAGCTTTCTTT.